This TCR beta chain was retrieved from a study of T cells in Graves' hyperthyroidism and ophthalmopathy. Background on the study: Any treatment followed the collection of peripheral blood at initial diagnosis.

Isolation of PBMCs was performed on 9.5 to 10 ml fresh peripheral blood. Amplification yielded TCR beta CDR3 regions, with RNA transcripts as the source. Using the HTBI primer set, a first-round RT-PCR was run on the TCR CDR3. MiXCR, run by TCRdb on the multiplex PCR reads, gives a single entry per CDR3 protein. Found here are fewer than 600,000 distinct CDR3 sequences, approximately 15% of them singletons; the top ten hold about 15%. The germline V gene has CDR1 LNHNV and CDR2 YYDKDF (reference sequence). CDR3 length equals 13 residues. V lost 0 bases and J 11 bases, leaving 13 bases between the germline ends.

The sample taken for sequencing was blood. The source is a woman in her thirties or forties with Graves' hyperthyroidism. The gene calls are TRBV15 and TRBJ1-1; TRBD1 is a possible D gene (5 bases). DNA for the CDR3: TGTGCCACCAGCAGAGATGAGGGGATGAGTGCTTTCTTT. Encoded protein: CATSRDEGMSAFF.